The 25 T cell receptor beta chains in this list originate from one sample, sequenced in a study of blood T cell repertoires in COVID-19. Using immunoSEQ multiplex PCR, the repertoire was profiled, and TCRdb retains in-frame clones only, with some absent. The sample includes around 450,000 clones, roughly 90% of them seen just once. Sequenced input: PBMCs or T cells enriched from blood (not recorded which). These receptors were taken from a woman younger than 30 who had recovered from COVID-19.

A single count supports this clone. The genes are TRBV21-1 and TRBJ1-2; whether TRBD1, the table's D call, matches the DNA was not checked. TRBV21-1 is shown as a pseudogene. CDR3 length equals 17 residues. The CDR3 region has the DNA TGTGCCAGCATCTTCAGGGGAATGGAAGTATCTAACTATGGCTACACCTTC. Protein: CASIFRGMEVSNYGYTF.

This clone was seen only once. The rearrangement uses TRBV7-2 and TRBJ2-3, with 9 bases fitting TRBD2. J lost 8 bases, V lost 4 bases, and 10 bases had no gene match. There are 15 residues in the CDR3. Germline V lookup: CDR1 SGHTA, CDR2 FQGNSA. The CDR3 loop reads CASSSSPLAGLTQYF. CDR3 nucleotide sequence: TGTGCCAGCAGCTCCTCCCCCCTAGCGGGGCTTACGCAGTATTTT. Based on the CDR3 plus reference TRBV7-2 and TRBJ2-3, the full variable domain is GAGVSQSPSNKVTEKGKDVELRCDPISGHTALYWYRQSLGQGLEFLIYFQGNSAPDKSGLPSDRFSAERTGGSVSTLTIQRTQQEDSAVYLCASSSSPLAGLTQYFGPGTRLTVL.

The rearrangement uses TRBV5-6 and TRBJ2-5, with D possibly being TRBD1 (6 bases). There are 13 residues in the CDR3. The germline CDR1 and CDR2 sequences are SGHDT and YYEEEE. V gave up 3 bases and J gave up 2 bases, with 8 bases separating them. This chain's CDR3 is CASSSGTQETQYF. In DNA form, the CDR3 reads TGTGCCAGCAGCTCCGGGACACAAGAGACCCAGTACTTC.

The V gene is TRBV5-1, the J gene TRBJ1-1; D is undetermined. The CDR3 runs to 15 residues. The germline V gene encodes CDR1 SGHRS and CDR2 YFSETQ. The germline V and J ends were trimmed by 2 bases and 2 bases, with 13 bases remaining between them. Here the CDR3 DNA reads TGCGCCAGCAGCTTCGTCCCGGGAGTTAACACTGAAGCTTTCTTT. It codes for CASSFVPGVNTEAFF.

V and J are TRBV7-2 and TRBJ2-1, with TRBD2 matching 11 bases. After removal of 11 bases from V and 3 bases from J, the junction contained 12 bases not matched to a gene. The length of the CDR3 is 16 residues. Per germline, CDR1 SGHTA and CDR2 FQGNSA. Written as DNA, the CDR3 is TGTGCCTCCCTTCTAGCGGGGGGCCTGGACTACAATGAGCAGTTCTTC. Encoded protein: CASLLAGGLDYNEQFF.

The genes are TRBV14 and TRBJ1-5, with D possibly being TRBD1 (5 bases). The CDR3 sequence is 18 residues long. CDR1 SGHDN and CDR2 FVKESK come from the germline V gene. Trimming removed 4 bases at V and 3 bases at J, with 22 bases between. The CDR3 nucleotides read TGTGCCAGCAGCCGCCTTACCGACCGGGGGTCCTACAATCAGCCCCAGCATTTT. This gives the protein CASSRLTDRGSYNQPQHF.

The chain employs TRBV9 and TRBJ1-6; D is undetermined. The CDR3 extends over 14 amino acids. Between the trimmed V and J ends, which lost 6 bases and 7 bases, there was a span of 14 bases. In germline, CDR1 is SGDLS, CDR2 YYNGEE. The chain's CDR3 is CASTGETENSPLHF. The CDR3 DNA reads as TGTGCCAGCACCGGCGAGACTGAGAATTCACCCCTCCACTTT.

The chain carries TRBV28 and TRBJ2-7; 7 nucleotides line up with TRBD1. The V gene end was trimmed by 5 bases and the J gene end by 2 bases; junction bases not matched to a gene: 9. The CDR3 contains 15 residues. Germline V lookup: CDR1 MDHEN, CDR2 SYDVKM. DNA for the CDR3: TGTGCCAGCAGTCCCCAAGGGACAGTGACCTACGAGCAGTACTTC. It is translated as CASSPQGTVTYEQYF.

This sequence joins TRBV3-1 (or the pseudogene TRBV3-2) and TRBJ2-1; 8 bases line up with TRBD2. J was trimmed by 7 bases and V by 1 base; bases with no gene match: 9. This CDR3 has 16 amino acids. Germline values: CDR1 LGHDT, CDR2 YNNKEL (reference sequence). This CDR3 reads CASSQVPQAGGNEQFF. DNA of the CDR3: TGTGCCAGCAGCCAAGTCCCCCAGGCGGGGGGTAATGAGCAGTTCTTC.

The chain joins TRBV28 to TRBJ1-2, with 11 bases aligning to TRBD1. The CDR3 is 16 amino acids. Per germline, CDR1 MDHEN and CDR2 SYDVKM. Trimming cost V 1 base and J 7 bases; bases outside gene matches: 8. The CDR3 DNA is TGTGCCAGCAGTTTATCATTGTCCGGGACAGGGGGTGGCTACACCTTC. Residues: CASSLSLSGTGGGYTF.

The CDR3 reads CASITPTSYNEQFF. The DNA for the CDR3 is TGTGCCAGCATCACACCAACCTCCTACAATGAGCAGTTCTTC. This chain links TRBV2 with TRBJ2-1, with D unresolved. This CDR3 comprises 14 residues. Trimming stripped 7 bases from V and 0 bases from J, with 10 bases between. The V gene's germline CDR1 is SNHLY and CDR2 FYNNEI.

The chain links TRBV30 to TRBJ1-6; 7 positions agree with TRBD1. Germline assignment: CDR1 GTSNPN and CDR2 SVGIG (reference sequence). V shed 1 base and J 7 bases; nucleotides not matched to a gene: 4. The CDR3 spans 14 residues. CDR3 DNA: TGTGCCTGGAGTGAGGGACAGAAGAATTCACCCCTCCACTTT. Translation: CAWSEGQKNSPLHF.

This sequence joins TRBV27 and TRBJ1-6; possibly TRBD1 for D (5 bases). V lost 5 bases and J lost 5, with 19 bases in between. This CDR3 is 17 amino acids long. Germline lookup yields CDR1 MNHEY and CDR2 SMNVEV (reference sequence). The chain's CDR3 is CASSLGQGTGDNSPLHF. Here the CDR3 DNA reads TGTGCCAGCAGTCTAGGTCAGGGAACGGGGGATAATTCACCCCTCCACTTT.

This clone was picked up one time. The chain carries TRBV13 and TRBJ2-3; D ambiguous. Germline CDR1 is PRHDT and CDR2 is FYEKMQ (reference sequence). The CDR3 is 9 residues long. The V gene lost 5 bases and the J gene lost 12 bases, with 6 bases spanning the gap. CDR3 region: CASSPSQYF. The CDR3, as DNA: TGTGCCAGCAGCCCCTCCCAGTATTTT.

The chain combines TRBV29-1 with TRBJ2-7, with D possibly TRBD2 on 5 matching bases. Trimming removed 6 bases at V and 4 bases at J, with 16 bases between. Germline V gives CDR1 SQVTM, CDR2 ANQGSEA. The CDR3 loop spans 13 amino acids. The chain's CDR3 is CSVEGYYPYEQYF. CDR3 DNA: TGCAGCGTCGAGGGCTACTACCCTTACGAGCAGTACTTC.

This clone was counted a single time. This chain links TRBV5-1 with TRBJ1-2; D gene uncertain. Trimming removed 4 bases from V and 0 bases from J, with 13 bases in between. The CDR3 length is 15 residues. Germline CDR1 is SGHRS and CDR2 is YFSETQ. The CDR3 DNA reads as TGCGCCAGCAGCGTAGCGGGAAATACTAACTATGGCTACACCTTC. This gives the protein CASSVAGNTNYGYTF.

The gene calls are TRBV29-1 and TRBJ1-1; maybe TRBD1 (6 bases). Trimming stripped 7 bases from V and 4 bases from J, with 22 bases between. The V gene's germline CDR1 is SQVTM and CDR2 ANQGSEA. This CDR3 has 15 amino acids. CDR3 sequence: CSARDNLLASTEAFF. CDR3 in DNA: TGCAGCGCCCGGGACAACCTCCTTGCGAGCACTGAAGCTTTCTTT.

J is TRBJ1-2 and V is TRBV4-1; D may be TRBD1 (5 bases). Between the trimmed V and J ends, which lost 4 bases and 8 bases, there was a span of 26 bases. This CDR3 has 17 residues. Per germline, CDR1 MGHRA and CDR2 YSYEKL. This CDR3 is CASSPGISVRPGDGYTF. Here the CDR3 DNA reads TGCGCCAGCAGCCCCGGAATTTCGGTGAGGCCGGGGGACGGCTACACCTTC.

This clone is a singleton in its sample. This chain uses TRBV2 with TRBJ1-2, with 8 bases matching TRBD1. The CDR3 spans 14 residues. From germline, CDR1 is SNHLY and CDR2 FYNNEI. V lost 7 bases to trimming and J lost 1 base; unmatched junction nucleotides: 5. The CDR3 here is CASTFDRGNYGYTF. The CDR3 DNA sequence: TGTGCCAGCACCTTTGACAGGGGTAACTATGGCTACACCTTC.

The CDR3 coding sequence is TGTGCCAGCAGGCAAACTAGCGGAGACCATGATACGCAGTATTTT. Its protein product is CASRQTSGDHDTQYF. The rearrangement joins TRBV6-6 to TRBJ2-3; 8 nucleotides align to TRBD2. There are 15 residues in the CDR3. Germline loops: CDR1 MNHNY, CDR2 SVGAGI (reference sequence). With V trimmed by 6 bases and J by 6 bases, 11 bases remained unmatched.

The chain employs TRBV6-5 and TRBJ1-1; no definite D call. The V gene lost 0 bases and the J gene lost 4 bases, with 9 bases spanning the gap. Germline V gene sequence: CDR1 MNHEY, CDR2 SVGAGI. This CDR3 spans 14 amino acids. CDR3 residues: CASSYSVGGTEAFF. As DNA, the CDR3 is TGTGCCAGCAGTTACTCAGTCGGCGGCACTGAAGCTTTCTTT.

This chain links TRBV24-1 with TRBJ1-1; D remains unclear. Germline CDR1 is KGHDR and CDR2 is SFDVKD. Trimming left V 0 bases short and J 7 bases short, with 8 bases between. There are 13 residues in the CDR3. The CDR3: CATSDLERDEAFF. In DNA, the CDR3 is TGTGCCACCAGTGATTTGGAGCGGGATGAAGCTTTCTTT.

This clone was counted once. The chain employs TRBV7-9 and TRBJ2-7; D call uncertain. Germline loops: CDR1 SEHNR, CDR2 FQNEAQ (reference sequence). V lost 1 base and J 1 base, leaving 8 bases between the germline ends. This CDR3 is 14 amino acids long. The CDR3 spells CASSLGLGSYEQYF. DNA of the CDR3: TGTGCCAGCAGCTTAGGTCTCGGTTCCTACGAGCAGTACTTC.

The rearrangement links TRBV5-4 to TRBJ1-1; tentatively, D is TRBD1 (5 bases). V was pared by 2 bases and J by 6 bases, with 17 bases between. This CDR3 spans 15 amino acids. The germline V gene has CDR1 SGHNT and CDR2 YYREEE (reference sequence). The CDR3, as DNA: TGTGCCAGCAGCTTTCGTTCAGGGAAGGGGTCTGAAGCTTTCTTT. Its protein product is CASSFRSGKGSEAFF.

The gene calls are TRBV4-1 and TRBJ2-7; 10 nucleotides match TRBD2. Germline V gene lookup returns CDR1 MGHRA and CDR2 YSYEKL. Losses at the gene ends were 4 bases for V and 3 bases for J; bases not matched to a gene: 15. This CDR3 contains 18 residues. The CDR3 DNA follows: TGCGCCAGCAGCCCCCCGCGGGTAGCGGGGGGTGGTATCTACGAGCAGTACTTC. Translated, it gives CASSPPRVAGGGIYEQYF.